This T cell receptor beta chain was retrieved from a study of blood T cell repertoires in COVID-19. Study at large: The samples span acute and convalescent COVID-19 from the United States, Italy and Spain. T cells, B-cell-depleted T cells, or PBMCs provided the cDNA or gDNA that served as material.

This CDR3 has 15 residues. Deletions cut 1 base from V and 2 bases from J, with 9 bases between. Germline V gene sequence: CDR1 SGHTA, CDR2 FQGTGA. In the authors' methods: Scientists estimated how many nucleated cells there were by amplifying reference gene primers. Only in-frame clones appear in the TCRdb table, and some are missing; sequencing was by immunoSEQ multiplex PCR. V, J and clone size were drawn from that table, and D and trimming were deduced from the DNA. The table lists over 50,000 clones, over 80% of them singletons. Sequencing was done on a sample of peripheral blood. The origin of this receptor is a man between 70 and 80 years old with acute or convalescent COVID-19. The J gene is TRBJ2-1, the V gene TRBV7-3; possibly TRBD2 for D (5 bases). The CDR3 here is CASSLRMGAYNEQFF. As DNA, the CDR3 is TGTGCCAGCAGCTTAAGGATGGGAGCCTACAATGAGCAGTTCTTC.